This T cell receptor (beta chain) was found in a study of blood T cell repertoires in COVID-19. The wider study: Acute and convalescent COVID-19 samples came from the United States, Italy and Spain. Nucleic acid was either cDNA or gDNA, and it came from T cells, B-cell-depleted T cells, or PBMCs.

Per germline, CDR1 SGHTA and CDR2 FQGTGA. V shed 0 bases and J shed 7 bases, with 12 bases lying between them. The CDR3 is 14 residues long. In Seattle, patients joined the study during active infection and were tracked longitudinally. Under the authors' procedure: Nucleated cell counts were estimated from reference gene primer amplification. Sequencing was performed with immunoSEQ multiplex PCR; in TCRdb, only in-frame clones are kept and a portion is missing. That table gives V, J and clone size, and the DNA gave D and trimming. The table has about 330,000 clones, 87% seen once; the top ten hold roughly a tenth.

The chain couples TRBV7-3 to TRBJ1-2, with D hard to call. Sequencing was carried out using peripheral blood. The TCR was taken from a man aged 25-40 years with COVID-19, enrolled during active disease. This CDR3 reads CASSLTLGQFGYTF. CDR3 DNA: TGTGCCAGCAGCTTAACTCTTGGGCAGTTTGGCTACACCTTC.